This T cell receptor (beta chain) was profiled in a study of cytomegalovirus exposure and HLA in healthy donors. At the level of the study: From HLA-typed donors, an early data release held about 85 million unique TCRs. Study findings and constraints: Highest at DRB1 and lowest at HLA-C, TCR association rates differed among HLA loci in a later analysis. In a later analysis, approximately 18,000 TCR beta sequences were associated with HLA alleles at 0.05 false discovery rate.

PCR amplification relied on 60 Vbeta primers (plus 13 Jbeta primers). TCRdb keeps only in-frame clones here, not all; method: immunoSEQ multiplex PCR. This sample yields fewer than 70,000 clones, of which about 70% are seen a single time; 10% to 11% belongs to the top ten. Participants comprised healthy donors of bone marrow. As to this clone: Its specificity is not known. This sample includes further DNA sequences coding for the same CDR3.

CDR1 and CDR2 from the germline V gene are LNHDA and SQIVND (reference sequence). CDR3 length equals 11 residues. Trimming removed 7 bases from V and 6 bases from J, with 10 bases in between. The sequence came from a woman aged 25 to 39 in good health and CMV-seronegative. The chain combines TRBV19 with TRBJ2-7, with D tentatively TRBD1 (6 bases). The source material was PBMCs. The CDR3, as DNA: TGTGCCAGTAAGGCAGGGGTCGAGCAGTACTTC. Residues: CASKAGVEQYF.